These T cell receptor beta chains were read from a single sample in a study of blood T cell repertoires in COVID-19. The table came from immunoSEQ multiplex PCR; TCRdb's copy has only in-frame clones and leaves some out. The sample has some 93,000 clones; 75% to 90% are singletons. The specimen sequenced was peripheral blood. These receptor sequences come from a woman aged 80 or older with acute or convalescent COVID-19. Each CDR3 is given with its conserved first and last residue. D genes are given only for firm matches. Expanded clones are given a class, and other clones once, few, many or no size at all.

v_call	d_call	j_call	clone_size	cdr3_aa	cdr3_nt
TRBV19	.	TRBJ1-2	few	CASSILGTTYGYTF	TGTGCCAGTAGTATCCTCGGGACAACCTATGGCTACACCTTC
TRBV30	TRBD1	TRBJ1-1	.	CAWNHPRDRANTEAFF	TGTGCCTGGAATCACCCCCGGGACAGGGCGAACACTGAAGCTTTCTTT
TRBV6-2/TRBV6-3	.	TRBJ2-7	.	CASSDLGGAAYEQYF	TGTGCCAGCAGTGACCTAGGGGGGGCTGCCTACGAGCAGTACTTC
TRBV6-6	TRBD2	TRBJ2-3	.	CASSQSRGGAGVVDTQYF	TGTGCCAGCAGTCAATCCCGGGGAGGTGCGGGGGTTGTAGATACGCAGTATTTT
TRBV3-1/TRBV3-2	.	TRBJ2-3	.	CASSQVQGRWTDTQYF	TGTGCCAGCAGCCAAGTGCAGGGGCGGTGGACAGATACGCAGTATTTT
TRBV25-1	TRBD1	TRBJ2-1	few	CASSATGGSEQFF	TGTGCCAGCAGTGCCACAGGGGGCAGTGAGCAGTTCTTC
TRBV7-9	.	TRBJ2-4	.	CASSPIPRGTGQTIQYF	TGTGCCAGCAGCCCTATACCACGGGGGACGGGGCAAACCATTCAGTACTTT
TRBV5-1	.	TRBJ2-3	.	CASSYQGPNTDTQYF	TGCGCCAGCAGCTACCAGGGCCCAAACACAGATACGCAGTATTTT
TRBV6-5	TRBD1	TRBJ1-2	.	CASSRQGDGYTF	TGTGCCAGCTCGAGACAGGGGGATGGCTACACCTTC
TRBV6-5	TRBD1	TRBJ1-1	.	CASSPEPGRGWAFF	TGTGCCAGCAGTCCCGAACCGGGCAGGGGGTGGGCTTTCTTT
TRBV19	.	TRBJ2-7	few	CASSGTGSPFSYEQYF	TGTGCCAGTAGTGGAACAGGGTCCCCCTTCTCCTACGAGCAGTACTTC
TRBV30	TRBD1	TRBJ1-6	.	CAWSGDSRSSYNSPLHF	TGTGCCTGGAGTGGGGACAGCCGGAGCTCCTATAATTCACCCCTCCACTTT
TRBV4-1	.	TRBJ2-4	.	CASSRVGQDAKNIQYF	TGCGCCAGCAGCCGGGTAGGCCAGGATGCCAAAAACATTCAGTACTTC
TRBV6-1	.	TRBJ2-7	.	CASSERDTSYEQYF	TGTGCCAGCAGTGAACGGGACACGTCCTACGAGCAGTACTTC
TRBV5-1	TRBD1	TRBJ2-7	.	CASSSGQTDEQYF	TGCGCCAGCAGCTCGGGACAGACCGACGAGCAGTACTTC
TRBV28	.	TRBJ1-5	.	CASSLRQMRQPQHF	TGTGCCAGCAGTTTAAGACAGATGAGGCAGCCCCAGCATTTT
TRBV5-4	.	TRBJ2-7	.	CASSFLGLTYEQYF	TGTGCCAGCAGCTTTCTAGGCCTAACCTACGAGCAGTACTTC
TRBV5-8	TRBD1	TRBJ1-2	.	CASSQGQGINYGYTF	TGTGCCAGCAGCCAAGGACAGGGTATTAACTATGGCTACACCTTC
TRBV28	.	TRBJ1-2	.	CASSVWGAGYTF	TGTGCCAGCAGTGTATGGGGGGCCGGCTACACCTTC
TRBV27	TRBD2	TRBJ2-7	.	CASSSSSGGTYEQYF	TGTGCCAGCAGTTCCTCTAGCGGGGGGACCTACGAGCAGTACTTC
TRBV9	.	TRBJ1-6	.	CASSSSGWEPLHF	TGTGCCAGCAGCTCCTCAGGGTGGGAACCCCTCCACTTT
TRBV5-1	.	TRBJ2-7	.	CASSIISSYEQYF	TGCGCCAGCAGTATAATTAGCTCCTACGAGCAGTACTTC
TRBV11-2	TRBD2	TRBJ2-1	.	CASSLNFGTSGALEQFF	TGTGCCAGCAGCTTAAACTTCGGGACTAGCGGGGCCCTTGAGCAGTTCTTC
TRBV28	TRBD2	TRBJ2-3	.	CASRRSGGRDTQYF	TGTGCCAGCAGACGTAGCGGGGGGAGAGATACGCAGTATTTT